The clone carrying this T cell receptor beta chain was counted once. Its antigen remains unidentified. The germline V and J ends were trimmed by 2 bases and 4 bases, with 18 bases remaining between them. The CDR3 has 16 residues. Germline-derived CDR1 and CDR2 are SGDLS and YYNGEE. This record belongs to a study of identifying expanded T cells in peripheral blood. Assay used: immunoSEQ multiplex PCR; TCRdb lists only in-frame clones, some missing. The table includes about 90,000 clones, around 87% detected once. During the collection period, no donor immune events like infections were recorded. Study-wide points: Over about two and four weeks, about 16 and 19 clones changed, versus approximately 1.1 between replicates.

The TCR sequence derives from a person aged 18 to 69 in good health. Sequencing used blood. The V and J genes are TRBV9 and TRBJ1-2; D is uncertain. For the CDR3, the DNA is TGTGCCAGCAGCGTCCGGGATCTACGCGCCCCCTATGGCTACACCTTC. Its protein is CASSVRDLRAPYGYTF.